This T cell receptor (beta chain) is drawn from a study of blood T cell repertoires in COVID-19. About the study: Samples of COVID-19 (acute and convalescent) were obtained from the United States, Italy and Spain.

Trimming took off 0 bases at V and 0 bases at J, with 7 bases between the two ends. This CDR3 region has 15 residues. Germline values: CDR1 MNHNY, CDR2 SVGAGI (reference sequence). Sequencing was performed with immunoSEQ multiplex PCR; in TCRdb, only in-frame clones are kept and a portion is missing. The table lists 100,000 to 150,000 clones, 88% of them singletons, with about 8% in the top ten. This TCR came from a man in his fifties with acute or convalescent COVID-19. The chain uses TRBV6-6 and TRBJ2-3; D is possibly TRBD1 (6 bases). Sample: peripheral blood. Here the CDR3 reads CASSYSRGSTDTQYF. CDR3 in DNA: TGTGCCAGCAGTTACTCGAGGGGGAGCACAGATACGCAGTATTTT.